This T cell receptor beta chain is drawn from a study of T cells in Graves' hyperthyroidism and ophthalmopathy. As for the study in general: Specimen type is peripheral blood, collected at initial diagnosis prior to any treatment. Whole-study findings and limits: Most thyroid clonotypes expanded above 0.001 appeared in blood too. Before onset, ophthalmopathy was predicted by the model a median approximately 6.5 months earlier.

What was amplified from RNA transcripts were TCR beta CDR3 regions. HTBI primers were the set used in a first-round RT-PCR of the TCR CDR3. TCRdb ran MiXCR on the multiplex PCR reads and lists one entry per CDR3 protein. This table holds hundreds of thousands of distinct CDR3 sequences, around 15% found once. This clonotype was found many times. The antigen is undetermined. Investigators excluded patients with uncontrolled infection, other autoimmune disease, pregnancy or lactation. The CDR3 runs 13 residues. Germline lookup yields CDR1 LGHDT and CDR2 YNNKEL (reference sequence). Losses at the gene ends were 7 bases for V and 2 bases for J; bases not matched to a gene: 4.

Sequencing used blood. This sequence originates from a woman between 55 and 75 years old with Graves' ophthalmopathy. The chain joins TRBV3-1 to TRBJ1-2, with 7 bases lining up with TRBD1. This chain's CDR3 is CASNLQGNYGYTF. The CDR3 bases are TGTGCCAGCAACTTACAGGGGAACTATGGCTACACCTTC.